The subject of this entry is one TCR beta chain. This sample is part of a study of blood T cells in healthy people across ages. Alongside a J-beta primer mix, a sample-barcoded 5' primer served in a second PCR lasting 7 to 11 cycles. Using its own MiXCR run on the 5' RACE reads, TCRdb lists one record per CDR3 protein. The repertoire consists of 1.5 million to 1.9 million distinct CDR3 sequences, with 35% to 45% occurring once and the leading ten covering about 4%. V lost 8 bases, J lost 1 base, and 11 bases lay in between. CDR3 length: 13 residues. The germline gives CDR1 LGHDT, CDR2 YNNKEL (reference sequence).

Sequences were obtained from blood. The gene calls are TRBV3-1 and TRBJ1-2; D unresolved. The receptor's source is a woman aged 18-35 years in good health. CDR3 DNA: TGTGCCAGCTGGGCGGCCAGTAACTATGGCTACACCTTC. Amino acid sequence: CASWAASNYGYTF.